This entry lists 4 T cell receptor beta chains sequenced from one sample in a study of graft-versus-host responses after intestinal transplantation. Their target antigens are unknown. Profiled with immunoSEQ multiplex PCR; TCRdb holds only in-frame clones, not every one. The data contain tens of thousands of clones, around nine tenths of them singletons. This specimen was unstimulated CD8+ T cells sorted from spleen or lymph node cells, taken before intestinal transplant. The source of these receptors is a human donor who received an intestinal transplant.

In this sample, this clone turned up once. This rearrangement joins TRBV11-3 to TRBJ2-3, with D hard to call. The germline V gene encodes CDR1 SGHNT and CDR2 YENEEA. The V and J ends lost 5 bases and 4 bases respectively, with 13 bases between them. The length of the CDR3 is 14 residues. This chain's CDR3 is CASSPPEMADTQYF. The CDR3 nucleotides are TGTGCCAGCAGCCCCCCGGAAATGGCAGATACGCAGTATTTT.

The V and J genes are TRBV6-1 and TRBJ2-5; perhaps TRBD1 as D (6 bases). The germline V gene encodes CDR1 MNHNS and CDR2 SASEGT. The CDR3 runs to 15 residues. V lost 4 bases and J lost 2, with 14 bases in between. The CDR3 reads CASSVWTAVQETQYF. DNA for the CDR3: TGTGCCAGCAGTGTGTGGACAGCCGTACAAGAGACCCAGTACTTC.

The CDR3 region is CATRSDYNSPLHF. The CDR3 DNA is TGTGCCACGCGGTCAGACTATAATTCACCCCTCCACTTT. This chain links TRBV15 with TRBJ1-6; D is undetermined. The CDR3 length is 13 residues. Germline V gene sequence: CDR1 LNHNV, CDR2 YYDKDF (reference sequence). The V gene lost 9 bases and the J gene lost 3 bases, with 9 bases spanning the gap.

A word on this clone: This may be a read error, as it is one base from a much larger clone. In nucleotides, the CDR3 is TGTGCCAGCAGTCGTAGCGGGAGCACAGATACGCAGTATTTT. This codes for CASSRSGSTDTQYF. The chain links TRBV6-5 to TRBJ2-3; 7 bases align to TRBD2. The CDR3 has 14 amino acids. CDR1 and CDR2 (germline): MNHEY, SVGAGI. J gave up 0 bases and V 5 bases, and 2 bases lay outside the gene matches.